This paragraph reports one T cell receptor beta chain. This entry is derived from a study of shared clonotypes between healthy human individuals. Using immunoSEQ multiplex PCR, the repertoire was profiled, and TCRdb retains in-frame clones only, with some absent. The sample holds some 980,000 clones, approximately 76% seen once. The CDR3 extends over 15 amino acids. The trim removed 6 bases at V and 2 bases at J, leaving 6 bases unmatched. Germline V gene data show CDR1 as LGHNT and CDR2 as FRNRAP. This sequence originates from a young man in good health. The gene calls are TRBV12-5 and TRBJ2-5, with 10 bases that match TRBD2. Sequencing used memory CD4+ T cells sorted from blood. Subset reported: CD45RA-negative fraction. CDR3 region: CASGPGLAEQETQYF. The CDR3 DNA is TGTGCTAGTGGCCCTGGACTAGCGGAACAAGAGACCCAGTACTTC.